The T cell receptor beta chain under discussion was sequenced for a study of human T cells and chemical hapten exposure. The overall study: Each patch test put 0.01% DPC on the upper back, and results were read at 6 days.

The time point is: pre-sensitization, week 0. Documented treatment: therapeutic diphenylcyclopropenone sensitization with weekly scalp DPC. A single record per CDR3 protein comes from TCRdb applying MiXCR to the RACE reads. The data contain 380,000 or so distinct CDR3 sequences, around 5.5% of them seen just once; the ten biggest clones take up approximately 8.2%. This clonotype showed up many times. Germline V gene sequence: CDR1 MNHEY, CDR2 SVGAGI. This CDR3 is 15 amino acids long. Trimming took 2 bases from V and 1 from J, leaving 6 bases between them. The clonotype was recovered from a woman younger than 35 with alopecia areata. Some clones in this sample may be carry-over from other donors' samples. The chain couples TRBV6-5 to TRBJ2-6; D is possibly TRBD1 (6 bases). The material was whole blood, obtained in connection with sensitization to the hapten diphenylcyclopropenone (DPC). The CDR3, as DNA: TGTGCCAGCAGTTACAGGGGGTCTGGGGCCAACGTCCTGACTTTC. Its protein product is CASSYRGSGANVLTF.